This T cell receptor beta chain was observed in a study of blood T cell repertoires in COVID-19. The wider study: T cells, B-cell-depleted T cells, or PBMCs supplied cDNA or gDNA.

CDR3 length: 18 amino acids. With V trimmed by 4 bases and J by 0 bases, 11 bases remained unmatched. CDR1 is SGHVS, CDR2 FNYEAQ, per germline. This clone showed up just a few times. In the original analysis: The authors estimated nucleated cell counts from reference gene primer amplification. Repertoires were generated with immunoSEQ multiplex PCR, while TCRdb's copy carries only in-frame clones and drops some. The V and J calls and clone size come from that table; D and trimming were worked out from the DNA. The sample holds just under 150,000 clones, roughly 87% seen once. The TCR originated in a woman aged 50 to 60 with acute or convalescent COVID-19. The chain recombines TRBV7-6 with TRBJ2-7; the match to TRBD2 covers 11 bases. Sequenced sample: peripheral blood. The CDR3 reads CASSSNREGLAASYEQYF. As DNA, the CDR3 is TGTGCCAGCAGCTCAAACCGCGAGGGACTAGCGGCCTCCTACGAGCAGTACTTC.